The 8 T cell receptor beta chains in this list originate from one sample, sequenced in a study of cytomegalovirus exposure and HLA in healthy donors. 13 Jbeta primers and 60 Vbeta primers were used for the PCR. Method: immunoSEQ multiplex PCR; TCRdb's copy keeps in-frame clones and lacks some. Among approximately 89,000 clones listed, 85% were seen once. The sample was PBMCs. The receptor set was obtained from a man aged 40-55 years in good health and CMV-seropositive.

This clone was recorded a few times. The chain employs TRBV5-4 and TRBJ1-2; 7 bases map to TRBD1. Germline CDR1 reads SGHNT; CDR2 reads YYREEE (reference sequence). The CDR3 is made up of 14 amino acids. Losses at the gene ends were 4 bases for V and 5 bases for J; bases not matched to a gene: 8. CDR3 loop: CASSARTGFYGYTF. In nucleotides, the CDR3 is TGTGCCAGCAGCGCTAGGACAGGCTTTTATGGCTACACCTTC.

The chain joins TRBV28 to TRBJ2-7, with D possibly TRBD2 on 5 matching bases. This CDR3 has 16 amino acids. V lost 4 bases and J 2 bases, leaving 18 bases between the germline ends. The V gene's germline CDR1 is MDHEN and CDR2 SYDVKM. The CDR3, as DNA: TGTGCCAGCAGTTCTTACAATTTTGAGGGTCCCTACGAGCAGTACTTC. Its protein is CASSSYNFEGPYEQYF.

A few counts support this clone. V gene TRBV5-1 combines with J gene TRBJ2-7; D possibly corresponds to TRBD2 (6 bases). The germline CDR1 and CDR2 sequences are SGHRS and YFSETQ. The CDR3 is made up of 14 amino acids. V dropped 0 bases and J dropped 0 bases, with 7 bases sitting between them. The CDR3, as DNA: TGCGCCAGCAGCTTGGCCGGGAGCTCCTACGAGCAGTACTTC. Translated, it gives CASSLAGSSYEQYF. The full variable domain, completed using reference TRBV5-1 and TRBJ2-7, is KAGVTQTPRYLIKTRGQQVTLSCSPISGHRSVSWYQQTPGQGLQFLFEYFSETQRNKGNFPGRFSGRQFSNSRSEMNVSTLELGDSALYLCASSLAGSSYEQYFGPGTRLTVT.

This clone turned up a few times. The CDR3 loop reads CASTPRRGPEAFF. CDR3 DNA sequence: TGTGCCAGCACCCCCAGGAGGGGGCCTGAAGCTTTCTTT. The chain uses TRBV21-1 and TRBJ1-1; the DNA was not used to check the table's D call, TRBD1. TRBV21-1 is tagged as a pseudogene. The CDR3 covers 13 residues.

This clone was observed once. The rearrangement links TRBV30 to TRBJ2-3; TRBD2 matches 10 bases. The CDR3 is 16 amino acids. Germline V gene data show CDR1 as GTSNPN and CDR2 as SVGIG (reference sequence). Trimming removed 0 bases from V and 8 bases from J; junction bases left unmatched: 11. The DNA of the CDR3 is TGTGCCTGGAGTGTATTGCTAGCGGGGGATTCGGGTACGCAGTATTTT. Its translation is CAWSVLLAGDSGTQYF.

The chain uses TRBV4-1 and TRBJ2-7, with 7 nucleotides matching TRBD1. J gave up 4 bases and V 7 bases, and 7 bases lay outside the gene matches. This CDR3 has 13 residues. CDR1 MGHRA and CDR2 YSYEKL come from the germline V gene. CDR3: CASTGTDSYEQYF. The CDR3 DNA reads TGCGCCAGCACGGGGACAGATTCGTACGAGCAGTACTTC.

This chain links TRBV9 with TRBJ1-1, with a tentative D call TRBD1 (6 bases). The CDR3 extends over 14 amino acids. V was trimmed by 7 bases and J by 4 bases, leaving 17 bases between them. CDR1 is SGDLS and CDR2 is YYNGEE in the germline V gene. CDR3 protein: CASRKGEQSTEAFF. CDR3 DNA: TGTGCCAGCCGAAAGGGGGAACAAAGCACTGAAGCTTTCTTT.

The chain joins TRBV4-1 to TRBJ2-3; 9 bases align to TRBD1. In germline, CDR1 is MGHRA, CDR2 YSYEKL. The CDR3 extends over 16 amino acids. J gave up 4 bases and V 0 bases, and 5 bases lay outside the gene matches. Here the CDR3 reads CASSQDPGQGSDTQYF. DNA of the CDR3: TGCGCCAGCAGCCAAGATCCGGGACAGGGATCAGATACGCAGTATTTT.